These 26 T cell receptor beta chains came from one sample sequenced in a study of T cells after yellow fever vaccination. TCRdb called the 5' RACE reads again in MiXCR, with one record for every CDR3 protein. The top ten clones hold 0.8% to 1.2% of a sample with 200,000 to 300,000 distinct CDR3 sequences, more than 6.5% of them seen once. This specimen was CD4+ T cells sorted from PBMCs, taken on the day of the yellow fever booster vaccination. These receptor sequences come from a man aged 25-45 years who received the YFV17D yellow fever vaccine.

This clonotype was counted ten times or more. The CDR3 sequence: CSARDGQETQYF. As DNA, the CDR3 is TGCAGTGCTAGAGACGGACAAGAGACCCAGTACTTC. V usage is TRBV20-1 and J usage is TRBJ2-5; D is undetermined. V was clipped by 0 bases and J by 2 bases, with 4 bases between them. Germline lookup yields CDR1 DFQATT and CDR2 SNEGSKA (reference sequence). The CDR3 extends over 12 amino acids.

The chain recombines TRBV11-2 with TRBJ1-2; D remains unclear. Germline CDR1 and CDR2: SGHAT and FQNNGV. This CDR3 has 12 amino acids. Trimming took off 5 bases at V and 8 bases at J, with 12 bases between the two ends. Here the CDR3 DNA reads TGTGCCAGCAGCCCGATCCCTCAGGGCTACACCTTC. Amino acid sequence: CASSPIPQGYTF. The full variable domain, rest sourced from reference TRBV11-2 and TRBJ1-2, is EAGVAQSPRYKIIEKRQSVAFWCNPISGHATLYWYQQILGQGPKLLIQFQNNGVVDDSQLPKDRFSAERLKGVDSTLKIQPAKLEDSAVYLCASSPIPQGYTFGSGTRLTVV.

CDR3 bases: TGTGCCAGCAGTACCTTCGCCCGGGGTAGCACAGATACGCAGTATTTT. This encodes CASSTFARGSTDTQYF. The genes are TRBV6-1 and TRBJ2-3, with TRBD2 as a possible D gene (5 bases). Trimming left V 5 bases short and J 0 bases short, with 15 bases between. The germline V gene has CDR1 MNHNS and CDR2 SASEGT. The CDR3 runs to 16 residues.

This clonotype has only a few counts. The rearrangement links TRBV27 to TRBJ2-2; possibly TRBD1 or TRBD2 for D (5 bases each). CDR1 is MNHEY, CDR2 SMNVEV, per germline (reference sequence). V was clipped by 3 bases and J by 0 bases, with 8 bases between them. The CDR3 spans 15 residues. The CDR3, as DNA: TGTGCCAGCAGTTTGAGGGGCGCGAACACCGGGGAGCTGTTTTTT. Residues: CASSLRGANTGELFF.

V usage is TRBV7-2 and J usage is TRBJ2-3; 7 nucleotides agree with TRBD2. V lost 4 bases and J lost 2; bases outside the gene matches: 12. Germline CDR1 SGHTA, CDR2 FQGNSA. This CDR3 is 17 amino acids long. The CDR3 DNA follows: TGTGCCAGCAGCTCCCTACCGGGACTACGAGCCACAGATACGCAGTATTTT. It translates to CASSSLPGLRATDTQYF.

In this sample, this clonotype turned up a few times. This chain connects TRBV7-2 to TRBJ1-5; D not certain. The CDR3 consists of 14 residues. Germline assignment: CDR1 SGHTA and CDR2 FQGNSA. V was cut by 5 bases and J by 2 bases, with 10 bases left in between. The CDR3 loop is CASSTTRGNQPQHF. Here the CDR3 DNA reads TGTGCCAGCAGCACGACCCGGGGCAATCAGCCCCAGCATTTT.

The V and J genes are TRBV19 and TRBJ2-1; D might be TRBD1 (5 bases). Germline V CDR1 and CDR2: LNHDA, SQIVND (reference sequence). The length of the CDR3 is 15 residues. Trimming left V 0 bases short and J 7 bases short, with 13 bases between. In nucleotides, the CDR3 is TGTGCCAGTAGTATAGAAGGGGTCGCTACAAATGAGCAGTTCTTC. Encoded protein: CASSIEGVATNEQFF.

This clonotype showed up many times. Here the CDR3 reads CASRDGTAETQYF. CDR3 nucleotide sequence: TGCGCCAGCAGAGATGGGACTGCGGAGACCCAGTACTTC. This chain uses TRBV5-1 with TRBJ2-5, with D perhaps matching TRBD2 (6 bases). Trimming took off 5 bases at V and 5 bases at J, with 13 bases between the two ends. This CDR3 comprises 13 residues. CDR1 is SGHRS and CDR2 is YFSETQ in the germline V gene. Full variable domain (rest looked up from reference TRBV5-1 and TRBJ2-5): KAGVTQTPRYLIKTRGQQVTLSCSPISGHRSVSWYQQTPGQGLQFLFEYFSETQRNKGNFPGRFSGRQFSNSRSEMNVSTLELGDSALYLCASRDGTAETQYFGPGTRLLVL.

This clonotype was seen many times. The chain combines TRBV28 with TRBJ2-5, with no clear D. V was trimmed by 8 bases and J by 1 base, leaving 2 bases between them. Germline values: CDR1 MDHEN, CDR2 SYDVKM. CDR3 length equals 10 residues. CDR3 residues: CASRQETQYF. In DNA, the CDR3 is TGTGCCAGCCGCCAAGAGACCCAGTACTTC.

The table lists this clonotype with many counts. The V gene is TRBV10-2, the J gene TRBJ2-7; a weak D match, TRBD2 (6 bases). Deletions cut 8 bases from V and 3 bases from J, with 14 bases between. This CDR3 contains 13 residues. Germline-derived CDR1 and CDR2 are WSHSY and SAAADI. CDR3 DNA sequence: TGCGCCAGCCGGAGTAGCGGCAACTACGAGCAGTACTTC. This encodes CASRSSGNYEQYF.

This clonotype came up many times. This rearrangement joins TRBV5-1 to TRBJ2-2; D is perhaps TRBD2 (6 bases). V was trimmed by 3 bases and J by 3 bases, leaving 12 bases between them. Per the germline V gene, CDR1 is SGHRS and CDR2 is YFSETQ. This CDR3 has 15 residues. This CDR3 is CASSSAGTYTGELFF. The CDR3 coding sequence is TGCGCCAGCAGCTCCGCCGGGACTTACACCGGGGAGCTGTTTTTT.

The chain joins TRBV7-9 to TRBJ2-6; D remains unclear. Per the germline V gene, CDR1 is SEHNR and CDR2 is FQNEAQ (reference sequence). The CDR3 has 17 amino acids. The ends were cut back, 3 bases at V and 0 bases at J, with 12 bases in the middle. CDR3 in amino acids: CASSLERVVSGANVLTF. The CDR3 nucleotides read TGTGCCAGCAGCTTGGAGCGTGTTGTCTCTGGGGCCAACGTCCTGACTTTC.

This clonotype was counted only a few times. The chain carries TRBV10-3 and TRBJ2-3; D ambiguous. V gave up 11 bases and J gave up 2 bases, with 14 bases separating them. Germline CDR1 and CDR2: ENHRY and SYGVKD. The CDR3 contains 13 residues. CDR3 in amino acids: CASREGITDTQYF. The DNA of the CDR3 is TGTGCCTCCAGAGAAGGGATCACAGATACGCAGTATTTT.

This chain links TRBV10-3 with TRBJ2-5, with TRBD2 identical over 8 bases. There are 13 residues in the CDR3. Trimming took 11 bases from V and 2 from J; bases not matched to a gene: 7. Germline CDR1 is ENHRY and CDR2 is SYGVKD. CDR3 amino acids: CAATSGPQETQYF. Written as DNA, the CDR3 is TGTGCCGCAACTAGCGGCCCACAAGAGACCCAGTACTTC.

This clonotype came up many times. The chain recombines TRBV6-5 with TRBJ2-7, with D unresolved. Germline V lookup: CDR1 MNHEY, CDR2 SVGAGI. V gave up 0 bases and J gave up 7 bases, with 10 bases separating them. This CDR3 contains 13 residues. This CDR3 reads CASSYSGRGEQYF. CDR3 bases: TGTGCCAGCAGTTACTCCGGACGTGGGGAGCAGTACTTC.

The chain couples TRBV7-2 to TRBJ2-7, with 7 bases lining up with TRBD2. The J segment lost 2 bases and the V segment lost 4 bases, leaving 5 bases of the junction unmatched. The CDR3 consists of 14 residues. Per germline, CDR1 SGHTA and CDR2 FQGNSA. Here the CDR3 DNA reads TGTGCCAGCAGCTCCCGGGGGGTAGCCTACGAGCAGTACTTC. Its protein product is CASSSRGVAYEQYF. Based on the CDR3 plus reference TRBV7-2 and TRBJ2-7, the full variable domain is GAGVSQSPSNKVTEKGKDVELRCDPISGHTALYWYRQSLGQGLEFLIYFQGNSAPDKSGLPSDRFSAERTGGSVSTLTIQRTQQEDSAVYLCASSSRGVAYEQYFGPGTRLTVT.

This chain joins TRBV24-1 and TRBJ2-1; tentatively, D is TRBD2 (6 bases). Germline V gives CDR1 KGHDR, CDR2 SFDVKD. V lost 5 bases to trimming and J lost 10 bases, with 8 bases between them. CDR3 length: 11 residues. In DNA, the CDR3 is TGTGCCACCAGTGGCCGGGGGGAGCAGTTCTTC. It specifies CATSGRGEQFF.

To note about this clonotype: Relative to the germline gene, one junction end is altered; a read error may explain this. The chain couples TRBV7-2 to TRBJ1-2, with D perhaps TRBD1 (5 bases). CDR1 is SGHTA, CDR2 FQGNSA, per germline. This CDR3 region has 16 residues. The CDR3 reads CGSSLLGLGTDYGYTF. CDR3 sequence (DNA): TGTGGCAGCAGCTTATTGGGCCTCGGGACCGACTATGGCTACACCTTC.

The sample holds a few counts of this clonotype. The rearrangement joins TRBV11-2 to TRBJ2-1; 10 nucleotides align to TRBD2. CDR3 length: 21 residues. Germline values: CDR1 SGHAT, CDR2 FQNNGV. Trimming at V came to 6 bases and at J to 0 bases, leaving 20 bases not matched to a gene. The CDR3 DNA reads TGTGCCAGCAGTCGGCCCCTCCGCGGACTAGCGGAGTTCAACTCCTACAATGAGCAGTTCTTC. Amino acids: CASSRPLRGLAEFNSYNEQFF.

This clonotype came up many times. The chain links TRBV20-1 to TRBJ2-1; a possible D gene is TRBD2 (6 bases). Trimming took 3 bases from V and 6 from J, leaving 15 bases between them. The germline V gene encodes CDR1 DFQATT and CDR2 SNEGSKA (reference sequence). This CDR3 spans 14 amino acids. Here the CDR3 DNA reads TGCAGTGCTAGCGGGACTCCCCGGGGCAATGAGCAGTTCTTC. It specifies CSASGTPRGNEQFF.

The J gene is TRBJ1-2, the V gene TRBV7-2; D might be TRBD1 (6 bases). Trimming took 6 bases from V and 6 from J, leaving 26 bases between them. The CDR3 is 17 amino acids. CDR1 is SGHTA and CDR2 is FQGNSA in the germline V gene. The CDR3: CASSFRGLGPRRNGYTF. The CDR3 DNA sequence: TGTGCCAGCAGTTTCAGGGGTCTGGGACCCAGGAGGAATGGCTACACCTTC.

This clonotype occurred a few times. The chain couples TRBV6-2 or TRBV6-3 to TRBJ1-1; a weak D match, TRBD1 (6 bases). Trimming shortened V by 2 bases and J by 1 base, and 11 bases separated the two germline ends. In germline, CDR1 is MNHEY, CDR2 SVGEGT. There are 15 residues in the CDR3. As DNA, the CDR3 is TGTGCCAGCAGTTACCCCGGGACAAGGAACACTGAAGCTTTCTTT. Translating it yields CASSYPGTRNTEAFF.

V and J are TRBV18 and TRBJ1-1; D is possibly TRBD1 (5 bases). The length of the CDR3 is 13 residues. V lost 4 bases and J 4 bases, leaving 10 bases between the germline ends. The germline V gene has CDR1 KGHSH and CDR2 LQKENI. CDR3: CASSQSRGTEAFF. The CDR3, as DNA: TGTGCCAGCTCACAGTCTAGGGGCACTGAAGCTTTCTTT. The whole variable domain, remainder taken from reference TRBV18 and TRBJ1-1, is NAGVMQNPRHLVRRRGQEARLRCSPMKGHSHVYWYRQLPEEGLKFMVYLQKENIIDESGMPKERFSAEFPKEGPSILRIQQVVRGDSAAYFCASSQSRGTEAFFGQGTRLTVV.

With respect to this clonotype: A much larger clone differs by one base, so this may be a read error. The chain links TRBV29-1 to TRBJ2-1; the D gene is possibly TRBD2 (5 bases). Germline V gene sequence: CDR1 SQVTM, CDR2 ANQGSEA. The CDR3 spans 12 residues. CDR3 region: CNVTLSGGTPFF. The CDR3 DNA is TGCAACGTCACCCTCAGCGGAGGAACACCGTTCTTC.

A few counts support this clonotype. The chain's CDR3 is CASSSPAGEAFF. In DNA form, the CDR3 reads TGTGCCAGCAGCTCCCCTGCAGGTGAAGCTTTCTTT. V is TRBV5-4 and J is TRBJ1-1; D is uncertain. Trimming took 3 bases from V and 7 from J, leaving 10 bases between them. CDR3 size: 12 residues. Germline V gives CDR1 SGHNT, CDR2 YYREEE (reference sequence).

This clonotype showed up just a few times. The CDR3 reads CSVSHSGSAGYEQYF. The CDR3 bases are TGCAGTGTTTCTCATAGCGGGAGCGCGGGCTACGAGCAGTACTTC. This rearrangement joins TRBV20-1 to TRBJ2-7, with 9 bases lining up with TRBD2. Germline V gene data show CDR1 as DFQATT and CDR2 as SNEGSKA (reference sequence). Trimming removed 7 bases from V and 3 bases from J; junction bases left unmatched: 13. The CDR3 consists of 15 residues.